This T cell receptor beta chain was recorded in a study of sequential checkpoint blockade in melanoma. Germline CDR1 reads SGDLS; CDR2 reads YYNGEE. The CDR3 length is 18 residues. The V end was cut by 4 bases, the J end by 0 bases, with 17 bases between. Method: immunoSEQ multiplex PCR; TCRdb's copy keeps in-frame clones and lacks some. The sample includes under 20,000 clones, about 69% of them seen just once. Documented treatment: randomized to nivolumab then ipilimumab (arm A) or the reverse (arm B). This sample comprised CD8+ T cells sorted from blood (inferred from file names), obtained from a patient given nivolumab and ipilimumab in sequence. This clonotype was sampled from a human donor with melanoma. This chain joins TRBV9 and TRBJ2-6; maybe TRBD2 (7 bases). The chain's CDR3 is CASSNPRGGVSGANVLTF. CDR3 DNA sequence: TGTGCCAGCAGCAACCCTAGAGGGGGGGTCTCTGGGGCCAACGTCCTGACTTTC. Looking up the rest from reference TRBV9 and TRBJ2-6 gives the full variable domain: DSGVTQTPKHLITATGQRVTLRCSPRSGDLSVYWYQQSLDQGLQFLIQYYNGEERAKGNILERFSAQQFPDLHSELNLSSLELGDSALYFCASSNPRGGVSGANVLTFGAGSRLTVL.